These T cell receptor beta chains were read from a single sample in a study of T cell repertoires in cytomegalovirus infection. TCRdb analysed the reads with MiXCR anew, one entry per CDR3 protein. The repertoire holds hundreds of thousands of distinct CDR3 sequences, 30% to 40% seen once, with about 20% in the top ten. Their recognized antigens are unknown. The material sequenced was cultured PBMCs, taken from culture after CMV antigen stimulation. The receptors originated from a human donor in good health (CMV status not recorded). Some clones in this sample may be carry-over from other donors' samples. Each CDR3 is given with its conserved first and last residue. D genes are given only for firm matches. Not all rows give a size; the values are once, few, many and, for expanded clones, a class.

j_call cdr3_length clone_size v_call d_call cdr3_nt cdr3_aa
TRBJ1-5 15 NA TRBV19 TRBD1 TGTGCCAGTAGTTGGACAGGGGGGGGTGATCAGCCCCAGCATTTT CASSWTGGGDQPQHF
TRBJ2-3 15 NA TRBV20-1 TRBD2 TGCAGTGTCCCTTATGGACTAGCGGGACGAGATACGCAGTATTTT CSVPYGLAGRDTQYF
TRBJ2-5 12 NA TRBV20-1 NA TGCAGTGCTAGAGGGGTGGCGGAGACCCAGTACTTC CSARGVAETQYF
TRBJ2-1 16 few TRBV3-1 NA TGTGCCAGCAGCCCCTCAAGGACTACTAGCTACAATGAGCAGTTCTTC CASSPSRTTSYNEQFF
TRBJ2-5 13 NA TRBV2 TRBD1 TGTGCCAGCAGGGGACAGGGGATAGAGACCCAGTACTTC CASRGQGIETQYF
TRBJ2-7 11 NA TRBV20-1 NA TGCAGTGCAAACATCCTCTACGAGCAGTACTTC CSANILYEQYF
TRBJ2-7 13 NA TRBV7-9 TRBD1 TGTGCCGGGACCTCCCGACAGGGTCAAGAGCAGTACTTC CAGTSRQGQEQYF
TRBJ2-7 13 few TRBV20-1 NA TGCAGTGCTAGGGTCTGGGGGTCCTACGAGCAGTACTTC CSARVWGSYEQYF
TRBJ1-1 12 NA TRBV20-1 NA TGCAGTGCTAGCCCAGTCCCCTCGAAAGCTTTCTTT CSASPVPSKAFF
TRBJ2-5 14 NA TRBV7-8 NA TGTGCCAGCAGCTTGGAAGGCCAAAGGGAGACCCAGTACTTC CASSLEGQRETQYF
TRBJ2-7 13 NA TRBV6-5 NA TGTGCCAGCAGTCGGGCCCTTGGCTACGAGCAGTACTTC CASSRALGYEQYF
TRBJ2-6 16 NA TRBV18 NA TGTGCCAGCTCACCCACAGGCCTCTCTGGGGCCAACGTCCTGACTTTC CASSPTGLSGANVLTF
TRBJ2-6 15 NA TRBV6-2/TRBV6-3 TRBD1 TGTGCCAGCAGTGCACAGGGGTTAGGGGCCAACGTCCTGACTTTC CASSAQGLGANVLTF
TRBJ2-3 11 NA TRBV28 NA TGTGTCAGCAGTCCGACAGATACGCAGTATTTT CVSSPTDTQYF
TRBJ1-1 14 NA TRBV7-9 NA TGTGCCAGCAGCCCGGCGACAGAGAACACTGAAGCTTTCTTT CASSPATENTEAFF
TRBJ2-3 14 NA TRBV19 NA TGTGCCAGTAGTACCCGCGGGGCCCCGGATACGCAGTATTTT CASSTRGAPDTQYF
TRBJ1-4 16 NA TRBV4-1 NA TGCGCCAGCAGCTCCCTTATGGGTGGGACTAATGAAAAACTGTTTTTT CASSSLMGGTNEKLFF
TRBJ2-7 17 few TRBV12-3/TRBV12-4 TRBD2 TGTGCCAGCAGTTTAGAGCGGACTAGGACCTACCTGGGCGAGCAGTACTTC CASSLERTRTYLGEQYF
TRBJ1-2 13 NA TRBV5-6 NA TGTGCCAGCAGCGGAGGGGATGACTATGGCTACACCTTC CASSGGDDYGYTF
TRBJ2-4 15 few TRBV29-1 NA TGCAGCGTTAAAATCCCAGGGGACCAGGGTGTCATTCAGTACTTC CSVKIPGDQGVIQYF
TRBJ1-5 13 NA TRBV20-1 NA TGCAGTGCACATACAGGGAGCAATCAGCCCCAGCATTTT CSAHTGSNQPQHF
TRBJ1-1 12 NA TRBV7-2 NA TGTGCCGGCAGCCGCGGATCGGGGAGTGCTTTCTTT CAGSRGSGSAFF
TRBJ1-1 13 NA TRBV30 NA TGTGCCTGGAGTTTGTTAGAGAACACTGAAGCTTTCTTT CAWSLLENTEAFF
TRBJ1-1 14 NA TRBV29-1 NA TGCAGCGTCCCTCGAATCGGCAGGCACACTGAAGCTTTCTTT CSVPRIGRHTEAFF
TRBJ1-5 15 many TRBV7-2 NA TGTGCCAGCAGCCCCGGCAGGGCAAGCAATCAGCCCCAGCATTTT CASSPGRASNQPQHF
TRBJ1-1 11 few TRBV2 NA TGTGCCAGCAGTGAGGTCAGGGAAGCTTTCTTT CASSEVREAFF
TRBJ2-3 15 NA TRBV7-2 TRBD2 TGTGCCAGCAGCCGAGGTGGCGGGAGCCCCGATACGCAGTATTTT CASSRGGGSPDTQYF
TRBJ2-7 15 few TRBV6-2/TRBV6-3 TRBD2 TGTGCCAGCAGTAACTCGATAGCGGGAGTCGGAGAGCAGTACTTC CASSNSIAGVGEQYF
TRBJ2-1 17 NA TRBV12-3/TRBV12-4 NA TGTGCCAGCAGTTTAAGCGGATGGGGGAGGACAGTCAATGAGCAGTTCTTC CASSLSGWGRTVNEQFF
TRBJ1-6 13 once TRBV7-2 NA TGTGCCAGCAGCAGGGACGGGGGATCAGCCCCCCACTTT CASSRDGGSAPHF
TRBJ1-1 17 NA TRBV2 TRBD1 TGTGCCAGCAGTGAACGGGGGACAGGGCCCTTTTGGGTTGAAGCTTTCTTT CASSERGTGPFWVEAFF
TRBJ1-1 18 NA TRBV7-9 TRBD1 TGTGCCAGCAGCTTAGCCGCGGGGACAGGGGAGGTGAGCACTGAAGCTTTCTTT CASSLAAGTGEVSTEAFF
TRBJ2-2 15 many TRBV6-1 TRBD1 TGTGCCAGCAGTAGCGACAGGGGGAACACCGGGGAGCTGTTTTTT CASSSDRGNTGELFF
TRBJ2-7 13 NA TRBV12-3/TRBV12-4 NA TGTGCCAGCAGTTTTACTAGGAGGTACGAGCAGTACTTC CASSFTRRYEQYF
TRBJ2-1 15 many TRBV7-6 TRBD2 TGTGCCAGCAGCTCCCCGACTAGCGGCTACAATGAGCAGTTCTTC CASSSPTSGYNEQFF
TRBJ1-1 14 NA TRBV12-3/TRBV12-4 NA TGTGCCAGCAGTTTTAGACAGTCAAGCGGTGAAGCTTTCTTT CASSFRQSSGEAFF
TRBJ1-5 19 few TRBV20-1 TRBD1 TGCAGTGCTAGAGAATCCGGGACAGGGAGACTTTCGAGCAATCAGCCCCAGCATTTT CSARESGTGRLSSNQPQHF
TRBJ2-7 15 once TRBV20-1 NA TGCAGTGCTAGGTTAAGGGGCTGGGTAGACTACGAGCAGTACTTC CSARLRGWVDYEQYF
TRBJ2-6 20 NA TRBV9 TRBD1 TGTGCCAGCAGCGTAGGGCTTCAGCAGGGGGCTTCTTCTGGGGCCAACGTCCTGACTTTC CASSVGLQQGASSGANVLTF
TRBJ1-1 14 many TRBV11-3 NA TGTGCCAGCAGCTTAGATTCGGGGGAAACTGAAGCTTTCTTT CASSLDSGETEAFF
TRBJ1-3 16 NA TRBV7-9 NA TGTGCCAGCAGCTCACTTACAAGGGTAGGCGGAAACACCATATATTTT CASSSLTRVGGNTIYF
TRBJ1-6 12 once TRBV28 NA TGTGCCAGCAGGGGGTCGGAGACACCCCTCCACTTT CASRGSETPLHF
TRBJ2-7 19 NA TRBV2 TRBD1 TGTGCCAGGCCCCGTGATGGGACAGGGGTGAATGCAGGTTCATACGAGCAGTACTTC CARPRDGTGVNAGSYEQYF
TRBJ2-5 18 few TRBV7-6 TRBD2 TGTGCCAGCAGCTCTAGAGGGGGACTAGCGGGACTCCAAGAGACCCAGTACTTC CASSSRGGLAGLQETQYF
TRBJ2-1 12 NA TRBV28 NA TGTGCCAGTGCCAGGGAGGGGGGTGAGCAGTTCTTC CASAREGGEQFF
TRBJ2-3 16 NA TRBV12-5 TRBD2 TGTGCTAGTGGTTTGAGGCGGGAGGGCCTCGGGGATACGCAGTATTTT CASGLRREGLGDTQYF
TRBJ1-1 14 NA TRBV7-9 NA TGTGCCAGCAGCTTTCAGAATATGAACACTGAAGCTTTCTTT CASSFQNMNTEAFF
TRBJ2-1 14 NA TRBV11-3 TRBD2 TGTGCCAGCAGCCGTGGGGGGGAACACAATGAGCAGTTCTTC CASSRGGEHNEQFF
TRBJ2-7 12 few TRBV6-1 NA TGTGCCAGCAGTGAATCAGGGTACGAGCAGTACTTC CASSESGYEQYF
TRBJ2-3 12 NA TRBV20-1 NA TGCAGTGCCGAACGGGGGCTGGATACGCAGTATTTT CSAERGLDTQYF